Here is one TCR beta chain with its context. The specificity of this receptor is unknown. The record has no base qualities; no much larger clone is one base away. The data are from a study of blood T cells in healthy people across ages (dated by TCRdb to about 2015). Regarding the research as a whole: In model experiments, template switching captured roughly one uniquely barcoded TCR beta cDNA molecule for every two T cells. The study measured age-related changes in TCR beta repertoire diversity using deep sequencing normalized with unique cDNA molecular identifiers. The donors were divided into four age groups: young (average around 15 years), middle-aged (approximately 42), aged (roughly 60) and long-lived (more than 75). To avoid experimental bias, donors of different ages were distributed randomly across sequencing lanes. Using the same blood draw, the study looked at two additional independent replicas of 1 million unique cDNA reads for two donors, one aged 18 to 30 and the other aged 80 or older.

Receptor libraries were prepared by 5' RACE. This sample was sequenced with an Illumina HiSeq 2500. A second 7 to 11 cycle PCR used a sample-barcoded 5' primer and a J-beta primer mix. Each TCR beta cDNA molecule received a unique molecular identifier from a template-switch 5' adaptor carrying 12 random nucleotides. Each sample yielded at least 3 million CDR3-containing paired-end reads. The Mint cDNA synthesis kit, primed by a TRBC-specific oligonucleotide, was used to synthesize first-strand cDNA from all RNA. All cDNA was treated with uracil-DNA glycosylase and then went through a first 18-cycle PCR with the universal primers M1SS and BC2_uni_R. Under the source paper's analysis protocol: Each sample was normalized by randomly selecting 1 million high-quality reads, each carrying a distinct molecular identifier. Reads sharing molecular identifiers were discarded rather than binned into consensus sequences. MiTCR, run with a Q25 quality threshold and the strictest error-elimination algorithm, handled CDR3 identification, clonotype clustering and error correction. A nonparametric unseen species model with Euler transformation was used to estimate lower-bound total TCR beta diversity. TCRdb reprocessed the public reads (quality trimming at Q25 with fastp, clone calling with MiXCR) and kept in-frame beta chains. Each entry merges the rows of one CDR3 protein and shows their most common DNA and genes. The authors' filters were not applied to this entry. The sample table lists some 1.1 million distinct CDR3 sequences, more than 30% of them with a count of one. The ten largest clones take up over 10% of the sample.

The V end loses 4 bases and the J end loses 1 base, and a stretch of 20 bases separates them. The CDR3, from cysteine to phenylalanine, totals 18 residues. Kept here is only the CDR3 DNA, which spans 54 bases and is read in frame from base 1. The germline V gene encodes CDR1 LGHDT and CDR2 YNNKEL (reference sequence). Systemically healthy Caucasian individuals from Russia, approximately 39 in total and aged 6 to 90 years, were included as donors. Each donor gave 8 to 10 milliliters of peripheral blood, collected into EDTA-treated Vacutainer tubes. Ficoll-Paque density-gradient centrifugation was used to isolate PBMCs, with at least 6.5 million per sample. Total RNA was extracted from PBMCs with Trizol reagent, with at least 5 micrograms obtained per sample. For every donor, flow cytometry on a PBMC aliquot measured the percentage of naive CD45RAhigh/CD27high T cells. The investigation overall reported the following: Compared with the aged group, the long-lived group had more naive CD4+ T cells, fewer expanded clones and increased TCR diversity, suggesting age selection. The CMV infection status of donors was not known, potentially confounding age-related changes in expanded clonotypes. Bulk unsorted PBMC profiling prevented conclusive comparison of naive and antigen-experienced compartments. There was a strong correlation between observed TCR beta diversity and the percentage of naive T cells measured by flow cytometry. Estimates of total diversity based on one million sequenced T cells were considered lower bounds and underestimates. Observed TCR beta diversity per million T cells fell roughly linearly with age, and a significant reduction was already apparent by age approximately 41.

The chain links TRBV3-1 with TRBJ2-1; TRBD1 is a possible D gene, resting on 5 matching bases. The source material was blood. The receptor's source is a man between 18 and 29 years old in good health. The DNA reads TGTGCCAGCAGCCCGCAGGGTGGTACGTACGAATCCTACAATGAGCAGTTCTTC. This is translated as CASSPQGGTYESYNEQFF.